This T cell receptor (beta chain) was observed in a study of T cell repertoires in cytomegalovirus infection. Study summary: Indicated by public TCR beta signatures were CMV infection and matching HLA type.

One entry per CDR3 protein results from TCRdb running MiXCR on the reads. The table records 350,000 to 550,000 distinct CDR3 sequences, roughly a third of them present only once. Germline V CDR1 and CDR2: SGHVS, FNYEAQ. The V and J ends lost 2 bases and 1 base respectively, with 18 bases between them. The CDR3 spans 17 residues. Study-wide points: It was HLA-C-restricted CMV-specific TCR beta clonotypes that dominated the response ex vivo. The study identified carriers of CMV plus the relevant HLA from cumulative public TCR beta family frequency.

About this clonotype itself: No antigen is known for it.

The chain is built from TRBV7-6 and TRBJ2-7; no definite D call. The receptor comes from a human donor in good health (CMV status not recorded). Some clones in this sample may be carry-over from other donors' samples. The source material was PBMCs. CDR3 sequence: CASSLKVISPGSYEQYF. CDR3 in DNA: TGTGCCAGCAGCTTAAAAGTGATTTCCCCCGGGTCCTACGAGCAGTACTTC.